The clone carrying this TCR beta chain was picked up one time. The sample originates from a study of shared clonotypes between healthy human individuals. Background on the study: Donors consisted of two women and three men between 18 and 49.

The CDR3 totals 15 residues. Per germline, CDR1 SGHAT and CDR2 FQNNGV. With 4 bases removed from V and 0 bases from J, the gap between germline ends came to 12 bases. Terminally differentiated effector memory CD45RA+ cells were excluded from the naive CD8 cells, which were CD45RO-negative and positively selected for CCR7. Sequenced by immunoSEQ multiplex PCR; TCRdb stores in-frame clones only, minus some. The sample gives roughly 2,000,000 clones, roughly 95% of which show up once; 1.2% is in the top ten. Sequencing used naive CD8+ T cells sorted from blood. The receptor's source is a man aged 18 to 29 in good health. V usage is TRBV11-2 and J usage is TRBJ1-1; D is possibly TRBD1 (6 bases). CDR3 nucleotides: TGTGCCAGCAGCTCTAACAGGGATATGAACACTGAAGCTTTCTTT. It yields the protein CASSSNRDMNTEAFF.